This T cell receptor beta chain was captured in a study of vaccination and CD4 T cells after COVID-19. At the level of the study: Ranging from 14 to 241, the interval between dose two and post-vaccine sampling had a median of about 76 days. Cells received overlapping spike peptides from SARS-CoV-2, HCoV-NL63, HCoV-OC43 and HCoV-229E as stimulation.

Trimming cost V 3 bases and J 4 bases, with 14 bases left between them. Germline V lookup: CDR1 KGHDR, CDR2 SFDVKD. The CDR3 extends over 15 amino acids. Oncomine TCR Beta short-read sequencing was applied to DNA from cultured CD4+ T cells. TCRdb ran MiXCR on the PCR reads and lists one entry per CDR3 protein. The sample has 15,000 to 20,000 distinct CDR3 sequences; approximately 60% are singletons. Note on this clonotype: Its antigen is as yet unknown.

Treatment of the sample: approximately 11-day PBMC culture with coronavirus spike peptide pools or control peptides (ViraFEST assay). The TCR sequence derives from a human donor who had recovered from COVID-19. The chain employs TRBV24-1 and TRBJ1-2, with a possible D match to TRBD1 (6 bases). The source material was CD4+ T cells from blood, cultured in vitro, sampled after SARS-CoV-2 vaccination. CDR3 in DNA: TGTGCCACCAGTGATCTAAACAGGGCCCCCTATGGCTACACCTTC. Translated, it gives CATSDLNRAPYGYTF.